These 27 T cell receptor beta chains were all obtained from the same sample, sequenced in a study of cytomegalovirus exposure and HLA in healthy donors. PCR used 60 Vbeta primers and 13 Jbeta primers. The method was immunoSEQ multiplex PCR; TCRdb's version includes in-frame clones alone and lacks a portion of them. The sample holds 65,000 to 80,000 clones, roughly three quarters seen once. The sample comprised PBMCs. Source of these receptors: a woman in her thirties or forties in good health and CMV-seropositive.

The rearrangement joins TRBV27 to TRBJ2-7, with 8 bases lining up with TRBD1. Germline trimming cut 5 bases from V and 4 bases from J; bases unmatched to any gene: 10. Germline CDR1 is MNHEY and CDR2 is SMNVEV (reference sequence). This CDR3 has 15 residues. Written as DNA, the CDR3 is TGTGCCAGCAGTAGTTTGGACAGGGTCGGATACGAGCAGTACTTC. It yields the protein CASSSLDRVGYEQYF.

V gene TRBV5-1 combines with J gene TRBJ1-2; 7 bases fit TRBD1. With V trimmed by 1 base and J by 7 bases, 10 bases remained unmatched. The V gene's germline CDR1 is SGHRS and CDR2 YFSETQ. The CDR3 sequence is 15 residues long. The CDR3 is CASSLPQGGASGYTF. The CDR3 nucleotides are TGCGCCAGCAGCTTGCCTCAGGGGGGAGCCTCTGGCTACACCTTC.

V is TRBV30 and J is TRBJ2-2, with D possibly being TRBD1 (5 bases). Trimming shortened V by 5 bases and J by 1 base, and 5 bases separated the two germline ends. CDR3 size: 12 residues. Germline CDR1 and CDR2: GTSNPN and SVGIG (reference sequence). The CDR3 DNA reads TGTGCCTGGGACAGGAACACCGGGGAGCTGTTTTTT. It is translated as CAWDRNTGELFF.

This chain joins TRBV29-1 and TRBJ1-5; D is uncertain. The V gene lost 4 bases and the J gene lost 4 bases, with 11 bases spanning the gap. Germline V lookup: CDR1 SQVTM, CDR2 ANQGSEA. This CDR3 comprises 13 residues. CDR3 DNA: TGCAGCGTTGTGGTGGAGGGAAATCAGCCCCAGCATTTT. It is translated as CSVVVEGNQPQHF.

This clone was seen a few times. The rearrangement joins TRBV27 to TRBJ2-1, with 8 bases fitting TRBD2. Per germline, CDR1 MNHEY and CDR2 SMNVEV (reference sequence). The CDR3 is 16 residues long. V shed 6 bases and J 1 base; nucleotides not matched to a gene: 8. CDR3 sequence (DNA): TGTGCCAGCAGGCCCCTTGGCGGGAGGTCCTACAATGAGCAGTTCTTC. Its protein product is CASRPLGGRSYNEQFF.

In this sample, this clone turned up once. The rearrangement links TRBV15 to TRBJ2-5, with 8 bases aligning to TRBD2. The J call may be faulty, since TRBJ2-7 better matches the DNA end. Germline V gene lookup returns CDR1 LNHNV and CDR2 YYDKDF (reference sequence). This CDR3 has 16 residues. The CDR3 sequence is CATSSTAGAKSYEQYF. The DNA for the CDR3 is TGTGCCACCAGCAGTACAGCGGGGGCAAAATCCTACGAGCAGTACTTC.

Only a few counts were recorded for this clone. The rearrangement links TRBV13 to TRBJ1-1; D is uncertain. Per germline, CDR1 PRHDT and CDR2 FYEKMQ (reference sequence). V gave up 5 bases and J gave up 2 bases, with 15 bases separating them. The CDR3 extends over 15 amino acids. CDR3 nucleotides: TGTGCCAGCAGCGTCTTGGACGGGAGCAACACTGAAGCTTTCTTT. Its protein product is CASSVLDGSNTEAFF.

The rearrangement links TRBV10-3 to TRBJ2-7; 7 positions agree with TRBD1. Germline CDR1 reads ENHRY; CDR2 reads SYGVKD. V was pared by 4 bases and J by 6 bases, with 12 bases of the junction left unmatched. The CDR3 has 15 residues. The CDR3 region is CAISVGQGESGEQYF. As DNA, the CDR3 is TGTGCCATCAGTGTCGGGCAGGGGGAGTCTGGCGAGCAGTACTTC.

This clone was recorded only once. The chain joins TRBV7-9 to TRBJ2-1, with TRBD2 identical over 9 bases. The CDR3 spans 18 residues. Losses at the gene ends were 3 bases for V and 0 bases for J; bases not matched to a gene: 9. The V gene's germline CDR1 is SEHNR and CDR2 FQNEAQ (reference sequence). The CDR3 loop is CASSLTPSGIDSYNEQFF. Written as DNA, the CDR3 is TGTGCCAGCAGCTTGACGCCTAGCGGGATTGACTCCTACAATGAGCAGTTCTTC.

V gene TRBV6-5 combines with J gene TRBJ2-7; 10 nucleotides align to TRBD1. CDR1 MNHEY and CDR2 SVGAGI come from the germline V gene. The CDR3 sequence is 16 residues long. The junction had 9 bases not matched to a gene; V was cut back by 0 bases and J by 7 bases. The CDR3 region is CASSYSSSGTGVEQYF. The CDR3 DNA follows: TGTGCCAGCAGTTACTCGTCGTCGGGGACAGGGGTAGAGCAGTACTTC.

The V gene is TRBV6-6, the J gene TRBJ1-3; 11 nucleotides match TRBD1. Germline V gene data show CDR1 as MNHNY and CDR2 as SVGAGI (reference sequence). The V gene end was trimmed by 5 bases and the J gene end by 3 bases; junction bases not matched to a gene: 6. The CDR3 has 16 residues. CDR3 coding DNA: TGTGCCAGCAGTCTAGGGACAGGGGGAAGTGGAAACACCATATATTTT. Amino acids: CASSLGTGGSGNTIYF.

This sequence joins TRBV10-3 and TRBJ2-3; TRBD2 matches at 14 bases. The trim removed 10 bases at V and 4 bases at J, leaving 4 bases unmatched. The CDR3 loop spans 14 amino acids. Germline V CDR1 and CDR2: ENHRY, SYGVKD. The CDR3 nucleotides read TGTGCCACCGAGGGACTAGCGGGGGCAGATACGCAGTATTTT. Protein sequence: CATEGLAGADTQYF.

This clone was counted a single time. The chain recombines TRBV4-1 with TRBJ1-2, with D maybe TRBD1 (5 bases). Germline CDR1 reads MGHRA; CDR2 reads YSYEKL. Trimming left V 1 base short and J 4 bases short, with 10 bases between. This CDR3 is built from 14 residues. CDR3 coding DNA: TGCGCCAGCAGCCAAGGGGGGGGAGGCTATGGCTACACCTTC. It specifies CASSQGGGGYGYTF.

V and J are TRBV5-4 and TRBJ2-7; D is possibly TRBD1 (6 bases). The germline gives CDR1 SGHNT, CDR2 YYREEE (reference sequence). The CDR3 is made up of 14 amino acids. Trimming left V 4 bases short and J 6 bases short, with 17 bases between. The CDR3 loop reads CASSTTGMDGEQYF. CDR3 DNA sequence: TGTGCCAGCAGCACGACAGGAATGGATGGCGAGCAGTACTTC. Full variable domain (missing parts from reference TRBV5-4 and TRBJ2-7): ETGVTQSPTHLIKTRGQQVTLRCSSQSGHNTVSWYQQALGQGPQFIFQYYREEENGRGNFPPRFSGLQFPNYSSELNVNALELDDSALYLCASSTTGMDGEQYFGPGTRLTVT.

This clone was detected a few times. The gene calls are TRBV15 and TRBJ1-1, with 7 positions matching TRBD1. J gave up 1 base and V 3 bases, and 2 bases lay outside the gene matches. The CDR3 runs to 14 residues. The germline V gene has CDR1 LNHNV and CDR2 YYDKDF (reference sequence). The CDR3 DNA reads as TGTGCCACCAGCAGGGACAGGTCGAACACTGAAGCTTTCTTT. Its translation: CATSRDRSNTEAFF. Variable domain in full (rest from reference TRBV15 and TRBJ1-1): DAMVIQNPRYQVTQFGKPVTLSCSQTLNHNVMYWYQQKSSQAPKLLFHYYDKDFNNEADTPDNFQSRRPNTSFCFLDIRSPGLGDTAMYLCATSRDRSNTEAFFGQGTRLTVV.

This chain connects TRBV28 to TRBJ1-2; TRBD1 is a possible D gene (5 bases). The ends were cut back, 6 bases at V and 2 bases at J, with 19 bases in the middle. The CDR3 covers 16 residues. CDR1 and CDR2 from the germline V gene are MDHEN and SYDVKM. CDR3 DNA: TGTGCCAGCAGCCTGGTAGAGGACAATTCGAACTATGGCTACACCTTC. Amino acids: CASSLVEDNSNYGYTF.

The CDR3 DNA follows: TGTGCTTCCGGGAGGGCTACTAGCTCCTACGAGCAGTACTTC. Translating it yields CASGRATSSYEQYF. V and J are TRBV30 and TRBJ2-7; TRBD2 aligns across 8 bases. The CDR3 sequence is 14 residues long. CDR1 is GTSNPN, CDR2 SVGIG, per germline (reference sequence).

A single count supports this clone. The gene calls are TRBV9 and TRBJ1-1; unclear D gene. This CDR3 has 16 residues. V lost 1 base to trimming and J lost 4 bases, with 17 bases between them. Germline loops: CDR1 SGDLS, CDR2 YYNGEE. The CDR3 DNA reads TGTGCCAGCAGCGTAAGCGGGCCGGGTTGGTCCACTGAAGCTTTCTTT. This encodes CASSVSGPGWSTEAFF.

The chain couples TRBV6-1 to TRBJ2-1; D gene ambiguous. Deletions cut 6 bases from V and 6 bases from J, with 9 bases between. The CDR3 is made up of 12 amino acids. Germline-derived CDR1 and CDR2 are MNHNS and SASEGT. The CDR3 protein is CASSYLFNEQFF. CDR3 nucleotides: TGTGCCAGCAGCTACCTCTTCAATGAGCAGTTCTTC.

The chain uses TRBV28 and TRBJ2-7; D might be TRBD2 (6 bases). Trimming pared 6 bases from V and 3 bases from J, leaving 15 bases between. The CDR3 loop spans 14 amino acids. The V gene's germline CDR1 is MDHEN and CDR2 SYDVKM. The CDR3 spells CASSPIGTDYEQYF. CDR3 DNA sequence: TGTGCCAGCAGCCCAATAGGGACTGACTACGAGCAGTACTTC.

CDR3 loop: CATQRRDRVEKLFF. CDR3 sequence (DNA): TGTGCCACCCAGCGAAGGGACAGGGTTGAAAAACTGTTTTTT. V gene TRBV15 combines with J gene TRBJ1-4; 9 nucleotides match TRBD1. With 8 bases clipped from V and 7 bases from J, the junction kept 8 bases outside the gene matches. The CDR3 runs 14 residues. Germline CDR1 reads LNHNV; CDR2 reads YYDKDF (reference sequence).

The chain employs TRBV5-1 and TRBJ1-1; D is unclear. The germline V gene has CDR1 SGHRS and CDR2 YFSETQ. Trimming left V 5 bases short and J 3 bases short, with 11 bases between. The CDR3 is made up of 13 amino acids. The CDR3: CASSIVLDTEAFF. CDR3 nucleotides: TGCGCCAGCAGTATAGTACTAGACACTGAAGCTTTCTTT.

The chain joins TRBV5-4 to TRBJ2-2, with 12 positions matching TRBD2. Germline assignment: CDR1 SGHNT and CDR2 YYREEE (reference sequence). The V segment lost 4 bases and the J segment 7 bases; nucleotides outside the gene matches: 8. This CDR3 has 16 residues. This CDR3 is CASSLTSGSQNGELFF. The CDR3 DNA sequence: TGTGCCAGCAGCCTGACTAGCGGGAGCCAGAACGGGGAGCTGTTTTTT.

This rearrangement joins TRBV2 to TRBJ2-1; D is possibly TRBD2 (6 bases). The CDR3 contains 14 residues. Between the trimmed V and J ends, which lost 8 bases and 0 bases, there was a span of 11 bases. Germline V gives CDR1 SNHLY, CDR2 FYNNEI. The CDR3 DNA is TGTGCCAGCGCCGGGACTTCCTCCTACAATGAGCAGTTCTTC. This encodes CASAGTSSYNEQFF.

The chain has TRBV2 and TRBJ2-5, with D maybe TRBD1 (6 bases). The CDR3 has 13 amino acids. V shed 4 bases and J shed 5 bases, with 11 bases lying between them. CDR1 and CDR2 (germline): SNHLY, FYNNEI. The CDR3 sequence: CASSADSRETQYF. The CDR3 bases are TGTGCCAGCAGTGCGGACAGCAGGGAGACCCAGTACTTC.

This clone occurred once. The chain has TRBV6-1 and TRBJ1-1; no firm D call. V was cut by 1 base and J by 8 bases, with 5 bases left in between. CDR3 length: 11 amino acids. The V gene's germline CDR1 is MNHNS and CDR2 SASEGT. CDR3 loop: CASSEVQEAFF. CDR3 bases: TGTGCCAGCAGTGAAGTACAGGAAGCTTTCTTT.

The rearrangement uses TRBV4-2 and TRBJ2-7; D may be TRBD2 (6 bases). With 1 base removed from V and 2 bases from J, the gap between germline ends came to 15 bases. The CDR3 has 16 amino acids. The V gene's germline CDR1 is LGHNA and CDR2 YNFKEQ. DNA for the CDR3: TGTGCCAGCAGCCAAGTTTCAGGACTACTGACCTACGAGCAGTACTTC. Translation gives CASSQVSGLLTYEQYF.